Following are 30 T cell receptor beta chains from one sample sequenced in a study of T-cell memory formation after mild COVID-19 (dated by TCRdb to the early 2020s). Receptor amplification or capture employed 5' RACE. The run used an Illumina NovaSeq 6000. TCRdb ran its own pipeline on the public reads, namely fastp trimming at Q25 and MiXCR clone calling, and kept in-frame beta chains. Here each entry gathers all rows of one CDR3 protein and keeps the most common genes and DNA. For this sample the table gives hundreds of thousands of distinct CDR3 sequences, of which approximately 19% were detected only once. Around 12% of the sample is taken by the ten largest. Sequencing was done on a sample of PBMCs or a T cell subset sorted from them (not recorded which). The receptors were sampled from an adult woman who had mild COVID-19 (a few samples of this study predate the infection). The sample titles of this study are shuffled in the database, so cell type and time point are left out; the donor was told from shared clones.

This clonotype occurred many times. The gene calls are TRBV7-6 and TRBJ2-1; no reliable D call. The length of the CDR3 is 13 residues. The germline CDR1 and CDR2 sequences are SGHVS and FNYEAQ. V lost 5 bases to trimming and J lost 6 bases, with 11 bases between them. This chain's CDR3 is CASSIRVGNEQFF. The CDR3 nucleotides read TGTGCCAGCAGCATAAGGGTCGGCAATGAGCAGTTCTTC.

This chain uses TRBV2 with TRBJ2-1; 10 positions match TRBD2. The germline CDR1 and CDR2 sequences are SNHLY and FYNNEI. V shed 5 bases, J shed 2 bases, and the junction held 3 bases outside the gene matches. This CDR3 contains 15 residues. CDR3 loop: CASSRGLAAYNEQFF. The CDR3 DNA reads as TGTGCCAGCAGTCGCGGACTAGCGGCCTACAATGAGCAGTTCTTC.

In this sample, this clonotype turned up a few times. The gene calls are TRBV29-1 and TRBJ2-1; D is unresolved. Trimming stripped 3 bases from V and 7 bases from J, with 10 bases between. The V gene's germline CDR1 is SQVTM and CDR2 ANQGSEA. The CDR3 extends over 12 amino acids. CDR3 DNA: TGCAGCGTTGATACTGGTGGGAATGAGCAGTTCTTC. It encodes CSVDTGGNEQFF.

The V gene is TRBV29-1, the J gene TRBJ1-5; a possible D gene is TRBD1 (6 bases). CDR1 and CDR2 (germline): SQVTM, ANQGSEA. The CDR3 consists of 13 residues. Trimming shortened V by 4 bases and J by 1 base, and 8 bases separated the two germline ends. Written as DNA, the CDR3 is TGCAGCGTTGGGGGGGCAAGCAATCAGCCCCAGCATTTT. Translated, it gives CSVGGASNQPQHF. The complete variable domain, with remaining parts taken from reference TRBV29-1 and TRBJ1-5, reads SAVISQKPSRDICQRGTSLTIQCQVDSQVTMMFWYRQQPGQSLTLIATANQGSEATYESGFVIDKFPISRPNLTFSTLTVSNMSPEDSSIYLCSVGGASNQPQHFGDGTRLSIL.

There are a few counts of this clonotype. This chain connects TRBV6-1 to TRBJ1-3, with D possibly being TRBD1 (6 bases). The CDR3 loop spans 14 amino acids. CDR1 and CDR2 from the germline V gene are MNHNS and SASEGT. V dropped 6 bases and J dropped 3 bases, with 12 bases sitting between them. The chain's CDR3 is CASRAGARGNTIYF. The CDR3 nucleotides read TGTGCCAGCAGGGCGGGGGCGCGTGGAAACACCATATATTTT.

This clonotype came up a few times. The rearrangement joins TRBV6-4 to TRBJ2-3; D unclear. The CDR3 has 15 amino acids. The ends were cut back, 0 bases at V and 2 bases at J, with 9 bases in the middle. The germline V gene encodes CDR1 MRHNA and CDR2 SNTAGT. The CDR3 bases are TGTGCCAGCAGTGACTCGGCCTCCTTCACAGATACGCAGTATTTT. Amino acid sequence: CASSDSASFTDTQYF.

This clonotype was observed a handful of times. The genes are TRBV12-3 or TRBV12-4 and TRBJ2-7; no definite D call. This CDR3 is 14 amino acids long. Trimming pared 5 bases from V and 4 bases from J, leaving 15 bases between. This CDR3 is CASSPIGGEYEQYF. The CDR3 region has the DNA TGTGCCAGCAGTCCCATAGGTGGGGAATACGAGCAGTACTTC.

This clonotype appeared many times. This chain joins TRBV12-3 or TRBV12-4 and TRBJ2-2; possible D gene TRBD1, 5 bases. This CDR3 spans 15 amino acids. Trimming took 2 bases from V and 1 from J, leaving 8 bases between them. DNA for the CDR3: TGTGCCAGCAGTTTACAAGACAGGAACACCGGGGAGCTGTTTTTT. Its protein product is CASSLQDRNTGELFF.

The sample holds many counts of this clonotype. The CDR3 sequence is CASSFGVGGGAYEQYF. The CDR3 DNA follows: TGTGCCAGCAGTTTCGGCGTGGGCGGGGGGGCGTACGAGCAGTACTTC. This sequence joins TRBV27 and TRBJ2-7; 9 bases line up with TRBD2. Germline V gene data show CDR1 as MNHEY and CDR2 as SMNVEV (reference sequence). Trimming at V came to 3 bases and at J to 4 bases, leaving 10 bases not matched to a gene. The CDR3 runs to 16 residues.

This clonotype has only a few counts. The chain has TRBV7-2 and TRBJ1-4, with TRBD1 matching 8 bases. CDR3 length equals 13 residues. CDR1 SGHTA and CDR2 FQGNSA come from the germline V gene. With V trimmed by 8 bases and J by 7 bases, 6 bases remained unmatched. In DNA form, the CDR3 reads TGTGCCAGCGCCGCAGGGGGCGGTGAAAAACTGTTTTTT. Amino acid sequence: CASAAGGGEKLFF.

The rearrangement joins TRBV20-1 to TRBJ2-3, with TRBD2 identical over 7 bases. Per germline, CDR1 DFQATT and CDR2 SNEGSKA (reference sequence). J gave up 5 bases and V 5 bases, and 7 bases lay outside the gene matches. The CDR3 contains 13 residues. DNA for the CDR3: TGCAGTGCTCTAACGGGAGGTATAGATACGCAGTATTTT. This encodes CSALTGGIDTQYF.

This clonotype came up once. The chain has TRBV7-8 and TRBJ2-7, with D perhaps given as TRBD1 or TRBD2 (5 bases each). CDR3 size: 15 residues. The germline CDR1 and CDR2 sequences are SGHVS and FQNEAQ. With 6 bases removed from V and 4 bases from J, the gap between germline ends came to 19 bases. The CDR3 coding sequence is TGTGCCAGCAGTTCAAGGGACGGGTATCGATACGAGCAGTACTTC. Amino acid sequence: CASSSRDGYRYEQYF.

J is TRBJ2-7 and V is TRBV5-1, with D uncertain. The V gene's germline CDR1 is SGHRS and CDR2 YFSETQ. V lost 0 bases and J lost 5, with 6 bases in between. This CDR3 region has 12 residues. The CDR3 DNA follows: TGCGCCAGCAGCTTGGGGCAGAACGAGCAGTACTTC. Translated, it gives CASSLGQNEQYF.

The genes are TRBV18 and TRBJ1-2; the D gene is possibly TRBD1 (6 bases). Germline V CDR1 and CDR2: KGHSH, LQKENI. V lost 5 bases to trimming and J lost 0 bases, with 13 bases between them. The CDR3 consists of 15 residues. CDR3 in amino acids: CASSEDRSSNYGYTF. The CDR3 coding sequence is TGTGCCAGCTCAGAGGACAGATCCTCTAACTATGGCTACACCTTC.

The chain recombines TRBV2 with TRBJ2-1; tentatively, D is TRBD1 or TRBD2 (5 bases each). Germline V gene sequence: CDR1 SNHLY, CDR2 FYNNEI. The germline V and J ends were trimmed by 5 bases and 4 bases, with 27 bases remaining between them. CDR3 length: 19 amino acids. The CDR3 is CASSQPGDLGTDPYNEQFF. CDR3 bases: TGTGCCAGCAGTCAACCCGGGGACCTCGGGACCGATCCATACAATGAGCAGTTCTTC. Filled out from reference TRBV2 and TRBJ2-1, the complete variable domain reads EPEVTQTPSHQVTQMGQEVILRCVPISNHLYFYWYRQILGQKVEFLVSFYNNEISEKSEIFDDQFSVERPDGSNFTLKIRSTKLEDSAMYFCASSQPGDLGTDPYNEQFFGPGTRLTVL.

This clonotype has at least ten counts. The genes are TRBV5-1 and TRBJ2-5; 12 positions agree with TRBD1. J was trimmed by 5 bases and V by 4 bases; bases with no gene match: 6. Germline CDR1 is SGHRS and CDR2 is YFSETQ. The CDR3 is made up of 15 amino acids. Here the CDR3 DNA reads TGCGCCAGCAGCGAGGGACAGGGGGCCGGGGAGACCCAGTACTTC. Its translation: CASSEGQGAGETQYF.

This clonotype was seen more than once but under ten times. The chain has TRBV4-1 and TRBJ2-5, with 8 bases lining up with TRBD2. Unmatched junction bases numbered 6, after V lost 0 bases and J lost 0 bases. The germline V gene has CDR1 MGHRA and CDR2 YSYEKL. This CDR3 has 17 residues. The CDR3 bases are TGCGCCAGCAGCCAAGACGAGGATAGCGGGGACCAAGAGACCCAGTACTTC. Protein product: CASSQDEDSGDQETQYF.

This clonotype was counted between two and nine times. The chain uses TRBV15 and TRBJ2-2, with 8 bases fitting TRBD1. V lost 0 bases, J lost 3 bases, and 3 bases stayed unmatched. Germline values: CDR1 LNHNV, CDR2 YYDKDF (reference sequence). The CDR3 is made up of 16 amino acids. CDR3 sequence reads: CATSRDTGGYTGELFF. The CDR3 nucleotides are TGTGCCACCAGCAGAGATACAGGGGGGTACACCGGGGAGCTGTTTTTT.

CDR3 sequence (DNA): TGTGCCAGTAGGCACAGGGATAAGAACGGTCAGCCCCAGCATTTT. It is translated as CASRHRDKNGQPQHF. The chain has TRBV19 and TRBJ1-5; possibly TRBD1 for D (6 bases). This CDR3 comprises 15 residues. Trimming took off 6 bases at V and 6 bases at J, with 18 bases between the two ends. Germline V lookup: CDR1 LNHDA, CDR2 SQIVND (reference sequence).

The chain links TRBV7-9 to TRBJ2-4; D gene ambiguous. CDR3 length equals 15 residues. The V end lost 4 bases, the J end lost 7 bases, and 17 bases lay between the germline ends. Germline loops: CDR1 SEHNR, CDR2 FQNEAQ (reference sequence). The CDR3 sequence is CASSSPFSPRNIQYF. The CDR3 nucleotides are TGTGCCAGCAGCTCCCCCTTCTCCCCTAGGAACATTCAGTACTTC. Drawing the rest from reference TRBV7-9 and TRBJ2-4, the complete variable domain is DTGVSQNPRHKITKRGQNVTFRCDPISEHNRLYWYRQTLGQGPEFLTYFQNEAQLEKSRLLSDRFSAERPKGSFSTLEIQRTEQGDSAMYLCASSSPFSPRNIQYFGAGTRLSVL.

This rearrangement joins TRBV2 to TRBJ1-6, with D hard to call. The germline V gene encodes CDR1 SNHLY and CDR2 FYNNEI. This CDR3 comprises 15 residues. V lost 4 bases and J 9 bases, leaving 16 bases between the germline ends. The DNA for the CDR3 is TGTGCCAGCAGTGCCGAAGATGGCGGGAGTTCACCCCTCCACTTT. Residues: CASSAEDGGSSPLHF.

The genes are TRBV5-6 and TRBJ2-2; D is possibly TRBD2 (6 bases). Trimming pared 4 bases from V and 4 bases from J, leaving 14 bases between. Germline V lookup: CDR1 SGHDT, CDR2 YYEEEE. This CDR3 has 15 residues. The CDR3 loop is CASSRRDRVTGELFF. The CDR3 DNA follows: TGTGCCAGCAGCCGGCGGGACCGGGTCACCGGGGAGCTGTTTTTT.

This clonotype turned up a few times. The rearrangement uses TRBV5-6 and TRBJ1-1; unclear D gene. Germline V gene lookup returns CDR1 SGHDT and CDR2 YYEEEE. V was shortened by 4 bases and J by 6 bases, with 16 bases between the two germline ends. CDR3 length equals 14 residues. CDR3 nucleotides: TGTGCCAGCAGCCGAGCCGGACCCGGGGCTGAAGCTTTCTTT. This encodes CASSRAGPGAEAFF.

This clonotype has only a few counts. The J gene is TRBJ2-3, the V gene TRBV2; D unclear. This CDR3 spans 12 amino acids. Germline-derived CDR1 and CDR2 are SNHLY and FYNNEI. V dropped 4 bases and J dropped 3 bases, with 5 bases sitting between them. CDR3 in amino acids: CASSGQTDTQYF. The CDR3, as DNA: TGTGCCAGCAGTGGGCAGACAGATACGCAGTATTTT. Based on the CDR3 plus reference TRBV2 and TRBJ2-3, the full variable domain is EPEVTQTPSHQVTQMGQEVILRCVPISNHLYFYWYRQILGQKVEFLVSFYNNEISEKSEIFDDQFSVERPDGSNFTLKIRSTKLEDSAMYFCASSGQTDTQYFGPGTRLTVL.

The rearrangement uses TRBV7-2 and TRBJ2-3, with D uncertain. The germline gives CDR1 SGHTA, CDR2 FQGNSA. This CDR3 comprises 12 residues. V was trimmed by 3 bases and J by 4 bases, leaving 5 bases between them. This CDR3 reads CASSLMSDTQYF. The CDR3 DNA sequence: TGTGCCAGCAGCTTGATGTCAGATACGCAGTATTTT. Supplemented by reference TRBV7-2 and TRBJ2-3, the full variable domain reads GAGVSQSPSNKVTEKGKDVELRCDPISGHTALYWYRQSLGQGLEFLIYFQGNSAPDKSGLPSDRFSAERTGGSVSTLTIQRTQQEDSAVYLCASSLMSDTQYFGPGTRLTVL.

The chain combines TRBV9 with TRBJ2-2; 14 positions match TRBD2. The junction had 6 bases not matched to a gene; V was cut back by 4 bases and J by 1 base. The CDR3 totals 18 residues. CDR1 is SGDLS, CDR2 YYNGEE, per germline. The CDR3 region is CASSLGTSGGVNTGELFF. CDR3 nucleotides: TGTGCCAGCAGCCTAGGGACTAGCGGGGGTGTGAACACCGGGGAGCTGTTTTTT.

The chain couples TRBV20-1 to TRBJ1-4; TRBD1 aligns across 8 bases. Germline CDR1 DFQATT, CDR2 SNEGSKA (reference sequence). The CDR3 covers 15 residues. The junction had 8 bases not matched to a gene; V was cut back by 6 bases and J by 2 bases. CDR3 sequence: CSATVRQGTNEKLFF. The CDR3 DNA is TGCAGTGCAACCGTAAGACAGGGGACTAATGAAAAACTGTTTTTT.

V gene TRBV4-1 combines with J gene TRBJ2-5, with 7 bases fitting TRBD2. Germline CDR1 is MGHRA and CDR2 is YSYEKL. Unmatched junction bases numbered 4, after V lost 1 base and J lost 2 bases. The CDR3 loop spans 15 amino acids. The CDR3 DNA sequence: TGCGCCAGCAGCCAAGGGGCTAGCGGACAAGAGACCCAGTACTTC. It encodes CASSQGASGQETQYF.

This clonotype was seen a few times. J is TRBJ1-1 and V is TRBV24-1; tentatively, D is TRBD1 (6 bases). Trimming took off 3 bases at V and 6 bases at J, with 16 bases between the two ends. Germline values: CDR1 KGHDR, CDR2 SFDVKD. The length of the CDR3 is 15 residues. CDR3 sequence: CATSDGGGGTAEAFF. The CDR3 bases are TGTGCCACCAGTGATGGGGGCGGGGGAACCGCTGAAGCTTTCTTT.

In its sample, this clonotype was seen a few times. This chain connects TRBV4-1 to TRBJ2-1; D not certain. Germline values: CDR1 MGHRA, CDR2 YSYEKL. There are 14 residues in the CDR3. Trimming removed 1 base from V and 5 bases from J, with 9 bases in between. The CDR3 DNA reads as TGCGCCAGCAGCCAAGGAGCAAGGCACAATGAGCAGTTCTTC. Amino acid sequence: CASSQGARHNEQFF.